This TCR beta chain emerged from a study of blood T cells in healthy people across ages (dated by TCRdb to between 2015 and 2016). Regarding the research as a whole: In model experiments, roughly one uniquely barcoded TCR beta cDNA molecule per two T cells was captured by template switching. For two donors (one aged 18 to 30 and one aged 80 or older), the study analyzed two additional independent replicas of 1 million unique cDNA reads from the same blood draw. Using deep sequencing normalized with unique cDNA molecular identifiers, the study measured how TCR beta repertoire diversity changes with age. Donors were grouped into four age groups: young (average approximately 15 years), middle-aged (39), aged (around 60) and long-lived (about 89). Overall results and qualifications from the work: Compared with the aged group, the long-lived group had more naive CD4+ T cells, fewer expanded clones and increased TCR diversity, a pattern suggesting age selection. There was a strong correlation between observed TCR beta diversity and the percentage of naive T cells measured by flow cytometry. Since profiling was done on bulk unsorted PBMCs, naive and antigen-experienced compartments could not be conclusively compared. As age increased, observed TCR beta diversity per million T cells dropped in a roughly linear way, and a significant reduction was already evident by age around 41. Because donor CMV infection status was unknown, age-related changes in expanded clonotypes were potentially confounded. Total diversity estimates from one million sequenced T cells were considered lower bounds and underestimates.

Worth noting for this clonotype: Its antigen remains unidentified. Base qualities are not provided; no much larger clone lies one nucleotide away.

The library was generated by 5' RACE. TCRdb names Illumina HiSeq 2500 as the instrument used. A second PCR of roughly 7 to 11 cycles was performed with a sample-barcoded 5' primer and a J-beta primer mix. Each TCR beta cDNA molecule received a unique molecular identifier from a template-switch 5' adaptor carrying 12 random nucleotides. Each sample yielded at least 2.5 million CDR3-containing paired-end reads. First-strand cDNA synthesis was performed from all RNA using the Mint cDNA synthesis kit, with priming by a TRBC-specific oligonucleotide. Following uracil-DNA glycosylase treatment, a first 18-cycle PCR with universal primers M1SS and BC2_uni_R was performed on all cDNA. Under the source paper's analysis protocol: Each sample was normalized by randomly selecting 1 million high-quality reads, each carrying a distinct molecular identifier. Instead of being binned into consensus sequences, reads that shared molecular identifiers were thrown out. MiTCR, run with a Q25 quality threshold and the strictest error-elimination algorithm, handled CDR3 identification, clonotype clustering and error correction. A nonparametric unseen species model with Euler transformation was used to estimate lower-bound total TCR beta diversity. The public sequencing data were trimmed at Q25 with fastp and processed into clonotypes with MiXCR by TCRdb, which kept only in-frame beta chains. All rows with the same CDR3 protein become a single entry with the most common DNA and genes. The V and J calls follow TCRdb's processing rather than the paper's. This sample is represented by 550,000 to 650,000 distinct CDR3 sequences; about 28% of them were singletons. In total, the top ten clones hold approximately 3.5% of the sample.

Systemically healthy Caucasian individuals from Russia, around 39 in total and aged about 6 to 100 years, were included as donors. Each donor gave 8 to 10 milliliters of peripheral blood, drawn into EDTA-treated Vacutainer tubes. Ficoll-Paque density-gradient centrifugation was used to isolate PBMCs, with at least 6.5 million per sample. Trizol reagent was used to extract total RNA from the PBMCs, yielding at least 5.5 micrograms per sample. For every donor, an aliquot of PBMCs went through flow cytometry to measure the percentages of naive CD45RAhigh/CD27high T cells. The same sample was also used in a study of T cells of mothers and their children. The second publication reports: Nine systemically healthy Caucasian individuals served as donors, namely three mothers together with their six children. cDNA synthesis consumed the entire amount of extracted RNA, loaded at approximately 1.6 ug RNA in each 15 ul reaction. In the second PCR, the M1S primer introduced both the sample barcodes and 2-4 random nucleotides. More than 8.5 million TCR beta CDR3 reads were obtained from each mother, and roughly 3.1 million reads were obtained from each child. Thymic selection shapes the output of TCR recombination in a similar way in related and unrelated pairs, and inherited differences have a minor effect. Normalized repertoire overlap was always slightly but never significantly higher in related than unrelated mother-child pairs. With a sensitivity of 90 to 100 clones per million clonotypes, no persistent microchimeric T cell clones were detected. In the study, deep NGS was used to compare the TCR beta repertoires of mothers and children, and features distinguishing related mother-child pairs from unrelated individuals were sought. On average, the children were roughly 10 +/- 4 years old, while the mothers were about 38 +/- 4 years old. Libraries were sequenced on Illumina HiSeq 2000 with 100+100 nt paired-end reads after adapter ligation with NEBNext reagents. To prevent cross-contamination, the mother and child libraries were prepared one month apart and sequenced in separate runs. For each donor, between about 500,000 and 2,100,000 distinct TCR beta clonotypes were identified. Naive TCR beta clonotypes were estimated from low-frequency clonotypes matched to each donor's FACS-determined naive share, without sorting.

Sample: blood. The sequence derives from a boy aged 2 to 10 in good health.

The CDR3 region has the sequence CSARAGTSFSYEQYF. The DNA is TGCAGTGCTAGGGCCGGGACTAGCTTCTCCTACGAGCAGTACTTC. Recombination connected TRBV20-1 to TRBJ2-7, with 9 bases aligning to TRBD2. Relative to germline, V is missing 3 bases and J is missing 0 bases, with 6 bases of the junction outside any gene match. The CDR3 measures 15 amino acids from cysteine to phenylalanine. The read is trimmed to its CDR3 DNA, 45 bases read in frame from base 1. CDR1 and CDR2 (DFQATT, SNEGSKA) derive from the germline V gene (reference sequence).